The T cell receptor (beta chain) under discussion was sequenced for a study of cytomegalovirus exposure and HLA in healthy donors. Study background: Earlier, about 180 million T cells were analyzed, and 117 million unique TCR beta sequences were found among them. Study-level points and caveats: Later analysis demonstrated an association between a missense DCLRE1C variant and TCR beta V- and J-gene trimming. Rarity characterized most TCR sequences, yet some public TCRs appeared in many donors.

The PCR was carried out with 60 Vbeta primers and 13 Jbeta primers. Libraries were prepared by immunoSEQ multiplex PCR; TCRdb keeps only in-frame clonotypes and omits some of them. The sample records some 140,000 clones, 70% to 80% being singletons. On this clone: What it binds is not known.

Trimming cost V 4 bases and J 1 base; bases outside gene matches: 5. There are 15 residues in the CDR3. Germline V lookup: CDR1 SGHRS, CDR2 YFSETQ. The genes are TRBV5-1 and TRBJ2-7; 10 nucleotides line up with TRBD1. The sequenced material came from PBMCs. The TCR comes from a man aged 30-40 years in good health and CMV-seropositive. The CDR3 sequence is CASSRGQGVSYEQYF. The DNA for the CDR3 is TGCGCCAGCAGCAGAGGACAGGGGGTATCCTACGAGCAGTACTTC. Complete variable domain (other parts from reference TRBV5-1 and TRBJ2-7): KAGVTQTPRYLIKTRGQQVTLSCSPISGHRSVSWYQQTPGQGLQFLFEYFSETQRNKGNFPGRFSGRQFSNSRSEMNVSTLELGDSALYLCASSRGQGVSYEQYFGPGTRLTVT.